This T cell receptor (beta chain) originates from a study of T-cell reconstitution after alpha-beta-depleted transplantation in children. Notes on the study in general: Newly produced T cells mostly provided counts and TCRbeta diversity after one year, as hyperexpanded clones declined. Diversity of TCRbeta at day 60 was high in some patients, arising from surviving recipient T cells and thymic progenitors. In patients about two months after transplant, alpha-beta T cells reportedly arose from several hundred expanded graft clones.

For this clonotype: The antigen remains undetermined.

V was cut by 0 bases and J by 2 bases, with 13 bases left in between. The CDR3 contains 17 residues. Germline V gene sequence: CDR1 SEHNR, CDR2 FQNEAQ (reference sequence). Using unique molecular identifiers, the investigators prepared the TCRbeta library. TCRdb re-called the PCR reads through MiXCR, storing one row per CDR3 protein. The sample yields fewer than 450,000 distinct CDR3 sequences, 15% to 20% seen once. The clonotype originates from a male patient between 2 and 10 years old who had a stem cell transplant for acute lymphoblastic leukemia, so the T cells may come from the graft donor. This chain joins TRBV7-9 and TRBJ2-2; D remains ambiguous. The specimen was PBMCs, mostly from graft donor cells, collected 360 days after TCRalphabeta/CD19-depleted stem cell transplant. This chain's CDR3 is CASSLAVKSGNTGELFF. The CDR3 bases are TGTGCCAGCAGCTTAGCTGTCAAATCCGGAAACACCGGGGAGCTGTTTTTT.